A single sample is the source of the 23 T cell receptor beta chains below, sequenced in a study of memory CD4+ T cells and cytomegalovirus serostatus. Some clones are missing from TCRdb's copy, which holds only in-frame ones; the method was immunoSEQ multiplex PCR. The top ten hold about 1.3% of the sample, which has roughly 48,000 clones, about three quarters seen once. Single viable CD3+CD4+CD8-CD45RO+ cells were sorted as the memory CD4+ T cells. The sample comprised memory CD4+ T cells from blood. Receptors originate from an adult in good health and CMV-seropositive.

This clone was seen a few times. The chain couples TRBV9 to TRBJ1-3, with TRBD1 matching over 9 bases. Germline loops: CDR1 SGDLS, CDR2 YYNGEE. This CDR3 comprises 13 residues. J was trimmed by 8 bases and V by 0 bases; bases with no gene match: 0. CDR3 region: CASSVGQGDTIYF. The CDR3 DNA is TGTGCCAGCAGCGTAGGACAGGGGGACACCATATATTTT.

The chain couples TRBV10-3 to TRBJ2-1; 8 bases align to TRBD2. The germline V gene encodes CDR1 ENHRY and CDR2 SYGVKD. The CDR3 runs 16 residues. The V gene end was trimmed by 6 bases and the J gene end by 8 bases; junction bases not matched to a gene: 15. The CDR3 loop is CAISLTGGLARDEQFF. CDR3 sequence (DNA): TGTGCCATCAGCCTCACCGGTGGACTAGCTCGCGATGAGCAGTTCTTC.

J is TRBJ1-1 and V is TRBV28; a weak D match, TRBD1 (6 bases). Looked up from germline, CDR1 is MDHEN and CDR2 is SYDVKM. The CDR3 runs 12 residues. Here the CDR3 reads CTSRGVYTEAFF. In DNA form, the CDR3 reads TGTACCTCCAGGGGAGTGTATACTGAAGCTTTCTTT.

This clone was seen once. The chain links TRBV9 to TRBJ2-7; tentative D call: TRBD1 (5 bases). Between the trimmed V and J ends, which lost 4 bases and 3 bases, there was a span of 14 bases. CDR3 length: 14 residues. Germline V gene sequence: CDR1 SGDLS, CDR2 YYNGEE. The CDR3 sequence is CASSPRQRGYEQYF. CDR3 nucleotides: TGTGCCAGCAGCCCCAGACAGCGCGGCTACGAGCAGTACTTC.

The V gene is TRBV30, the J gene TRBJ1-1; 9 bases line up with TRBD1. The CDR3 has 16 residues. Looked up from germline, CDR1 is GTSNPN and CDR2 is SVGIG (reference sequence). With V trimmed by 0 bases and J by 4 bases, 9 bases remained unmatched. The CDR3 reads CAWSVQGNRGRTEAFF. DNA for the CDR3: TGTGCCTGGAGTGTACAAGGTAACAGGGGGCGCACTGAAGCTTTCTTT.

This clone was counted a few times. The rearrangement joins TRBV25-1 to TRBJ1-5; no firm D call. V lost 3 bases and J lost 7, with 13 bases in between. The CDR3 sequence is 14 residues long. CDR1 and CDR2 from the germline V gene are MGHDK and SYGVNS. CDR3 coding DNA: TGTGCCAGCAGTGACTCCGGGCGGGGACAGCCCCAGCATTTT. It codes for CASSDSGRGQPQHF.

V and J are TRBV19 and TRBJ2-2; TRBD2 matches at 11 bases. Germline V gene lookup returns CDR1 LNHDA and CDR2 SQIVND (reference sequence). V gave up 2 bases and J gave up 5 bases; unmatched junction bases: 4. The CDR3 totals 16 residues. The CDR3 loop reads CASSILAGGGTGELFF. CDR3 coding DNA: TGTGCCAGTAGTATACTAGCGGGAGGCGGGACCGGGGAGCTGTTTTTT.

The V gene is TRBV11-2, the J gene TRBJ2-5, with D maybe TRBD1 (6 bases). Germline loops: CDR1 SGHAT, CDR2 FQNNGV. There are 15 residues in the CDR3. Trimming took 0 bases from V and 4 from J, leaving 12 bases between them. The CDR3 nucleotides read TGTGCCAGCAGCTTAGATTTGGGGGCAGGAGAGACCCAGTACTTC. Protein sequence: CASSLDLGAGETQYF.

This chain uses TRBV19 with TRBJ2-3; D perhaps matches TRBD2 (5 bases). Per the germline V gene, CDR1 is LNHDA and CDR2 is SQIVND (reference sequence). The CDR3 is 15 residues long. V was shortened by 6 bases and J by 1 base, with 14 bases between the two germline ends. The CDR3 spells CASSLRGTGTDTQYF. DNA of the CDR3: TGTGCCAGTAGCCTCCGGGGTACTGGCACAGATACGCAGTATTTT.

V gene TRBV11-2 combines with J gene TRBJ1-1, with 9 bases aligning to TRBD1. V shed 5 bases, J shed 10 bases, and the junction held 11 bases outside the gene matches. This CDR3 region has 14 residues. Per the germline V gene, CDR1 is SGHAT and CDR2 is FQNNGV. The CDR3 DNA reads TGTGCCAGCAGCCTCGTCCCGGGACAGGGAAGAGCTTTCTTT. As protein: CASSLVPGQGRAFF.

This chain links TRBV18 with TRBJ1-3, with TRBD1 matching 7 bases. The V and J ends lost 4 bases and 0 bases, in that order; junction bases with no gene match: 6. The CDR3 is 16 amino acids. The germline V gene encodes CDR1 KGHSH and CDR2 LQKENI. The CDR3 reads CASSQDRSNSGNTIYF. The CDR3 region has the DNA TGTGCCAGCTCACAGGACAGGTCCAACTCTGGAAACACCATATATTTT.

The chain recombines TRBV5-1 with TRBJ2-3; 10 nucleotides align to TRBD2. Per germline, CDR1 SGHRS and CDR2 YFSETQ. With 1 base clipped from V and 8 bases from J, the junction kept 10 bases outside the gene matches. The CDR3 runs 16 residues. The CDR3 DNA follows: TGCGCCAGCAGCTTGCGAGCGGGGGGGGCCATGGGTACGCAGTATTTT. Residues: CASSLRAGGAMGTQYF. Full variable domain (remainder filled in from reference TRBV5-1 and TRBJ2-3): KAGVTQTPRYLIKTRGQQVTLSCSPISGHRSVSWYQQTPGQGLQFLFEYFSETQRNKGNFPGRFSGRQFSNSRSEMNVSTLELGDSALYLCASSLRAGGAMGTQYFGPGTRLTVL.

The V call is TRBV7-3, the J call TRBJ2-1, with 9 positions matching TRBD2. This CDR3 spans 21 amino acids. Germline assignment: CDR1 SGHTA and CDR2 FQGTGA. The V gene end was trimmed by 1 base and the J gene end by 0 bases; junction bases not matched to a gene: 16. CDR3 loop: CASSLKVLGREGSSSYNEQFF. For the CDR3, the DNA is TGTGCCAGCAGCTTAAAAGTTCTGGGGCGGGAGGGCTCGAGCTCCTACAATGAGCAGTTCTTC.

This chain connects TRBV5-1 to TRBJ2-3; D may be TRBD2 (6 bases). Trimming took 5 bases from V and 6 from J, leaving 19 bases between them. The CDR3 sequence is 15 residues long. CDR1 and CDR2 from the germline V gene are SGHRS and YFSETQ. The CDR3 is CASRESGHPEDTQYF. The CDR3 coding sequence is TGCGCCAGCAGGGAGAGCGGGCACCCCGAGGATACGCAGTATTTT.

V and J are TRBV7-2 and TRBJ1-2; 8 positions match TRBD1. The CDR3 has 15 residues. Germline V CDR1 and CDR2: SGHTA, FQGNSA. Losses at the gene ends were 5 bases for V and 7 bases for J; bases not matched to a gene: 12. The CDR3: CASSPRSGGAFGYTF. The CDR3 region has the DNA TGTGCCAGCAGCCCGAGGTCAGGGGGCGCGTTTGGCTACACCTTC.

The chain carries TRBV5-1 and TRBJ2-1; 8 bases fit TRBD2. The CDR3 is made up of 15 amino acids. Germline V lookup: CDR1 SGHRS, CDR2 YFSETQ. The V segment lost 0 bases and the J segment 8 bases; nucleotides outside the gene matches: 7. The CDR3 loop reads CASSLDGTSEYEQFF. The CDR3 DNA reads TGCGCCAGCAGCTTGGACGGGACTAGTGAGTATGAGCAGTTCTTC.

The chain uses TRBV4-1 and TRBJ1-6; 11 positions agree with TRBD1. The V and J ends lost 2 bases and 8 bases, in that order; junction bases with no gene match: 8. The germline V gene encodes CDR1 MGHRA and CDR2 YSYEKL. The CDR3 is 17 residues long. As DNA, the CDR3 is TGCGCCAGCAGCCAACCGTACGGACAGGGGGCCCATTCACCCCTCCACTTT. It translates to CASSQPYGQGAHSPLHF.

The rearrangement links TRBV2 to TRBJ2-7; 7 bases fit TRBD2. Germline trimming cut 9 bases from V and 2 bases from J; bases unmatched to any gene: 7. The germline V gene encodes CDR1 SNHLY and CDR2 FYNNEI. This CDR3 is built from 13 residues. The CDR3, as DNA: TGTGCCAGTACATGGGGGGGACCCTACGAGCAGTACTTC. It translates to CASTWGGPYEQYF.

Only one count was recorded for this clone. The V gene is TRBV4-2, the J gene TRBJ2-5; TRBD1 matches 7 bases. The V and J ends lost 1 base and 0 bases, in that order; junction bases with no gene match: 5. The germline gives CDR1 LGHNA, CDR2 YNFKEQ. The CDR3 has 16 amino acids. CDR3 bases: TGTGCCAGCAGCCAAGGCGAACAGGGGAACCAAGAGACCCAGTACTTC. This codes for CASSQGEQGNQETQYF.

This clone appeared a few times. The V and J genes are TRBV6-1 and TRBJ1-5, with D unresolved. CDR3 size: 15 residues. Germline V gene data show CDR1 as MNHNS and CDR2 as SASEGT. V was cut by 1 base and J by 5 bases, with 12 bases left in between. In nucleotides, the CDR3 is TGTGCCAGCAGTGAAGAACAGCAGGCGTATCAGCCCCAGCATTTT. Translating gives CASSEEQQAYQPQHF.

This clone showed up just a few times. This chain uses TRBV5-1 with TRBJ2-2; 7 positions match TRBD2. The CDR3 runs to 16 residues. Trimming removed 2 bases from V and 4 bases from J; junction bases left unmatched: 8. Per the germline V gene, CDR1 is SGHRS and CDR2 is YFSETQ. Here the CDR3 DNA reads TGCGCCAGCAGCTTCCCGACCGGGGAGGGCACCGGGGAGCTGTTTTTT. Translating gives CASSFPTGEGTGELFF.

The chain is built from TRBV7-2 and TRBJ2-2; tentatively, D is TRBD2 (5 bases). Germline CDR1 SGHTA, CDR2 FQGNSA. This CDR3 is built from 16 residues. V was pared by 5 bases and J by 2 bases, with 15 bases between. In DNA, the CDR3 is TGTGCCAGCAGCCCCGTTGCGGGCAGTAACACCGGGGAGCTGTTTTTT. It is translated as CASSPVAGSNTGELFF.

This clone was recorded only once. The CDR3 here is CAWSQAALGTQYF. CDR3 in DNA: TGTGCCTGGAGTCAAGCGGCTCTCGGGACCCAGTACTTC. The J gene is TRBJ2-5, the V gene TRBV30; weak D call: TRBD2 (5 bases). CDR3 length: 13 residues. CDR1 and CDR2 from the germline V gene are GTSNPN and SVGIG (reference sequence). The V end was cut by 2 bases, the J end by 7 bases, with 14 bases between.